This TCR beta chain was captured by sequencing in a study of cytomegalovirus exposure and HLA in healthy donors. Concerning this clone itself: As yet, its antigen is unknown.

Produced via immunoSEQ multiplex PCR; TCRdb's table is partial and in-frame only. The table includes about 150,000 clones, 86% detected once. Trimming stripped 6 bases from V and 3 bases from J, with 13 bases between. Germline CDR1 is SGHRS and CDR2 is YFSETQ. The CDR3 length is 14 residues. Points from the study as a whole: Published work reported that the classifier diagnosed cytomegalovirus status with high specificity and sensitivity.

The specimen sequenced was PBMCs. This TCR was sampled from a young man in good health and CMV-seropositive. The V call is TRBV5-1, the J call TRBJ2-1, with a weak D call TRBD2 (6 bases). The CDR3, as DNA: TGCGCCAGCACCAGGTGGAGGGGCTACAATGAGCAGTTCTTC. Protein sequence: CASTRWRGYNEQFF.